A single sample is the source of the 5 T cell receptor beta chains below, sequenced in a study of cytomegalovirus exposure and HLA in healthy donors. This PCR relied on a set of 60 Vbeta primers and 13 Jbeta primers. Generated by immunoSEQ multiplex PCR, the TCRdb table keeps only in-frame clones and is missing some. The sample includes about 90,000 clones, over 65% of them seen just once. The sample taken for sequencing was PBMCs. The receptors originated from a woman aged 35 to 49 in good health and CMV-seropositive.

This sequence joins TRBV10-1 and TRBJ2-7; 7 bases align to TRBD1. The CDR3 extends over 14 amino acids. Germline V gene lookup returns CDR1 WNHNN and CDR2 SYGVQD (reference sequence). V was clipped by 4 bases and J by 2 bases; unmatched bases: 5. The CDR3 DNA follows: TGCGCCAGCAGTGGCCTAGACAGGGCCTACGAGCAGTACTTC. Translated, it gives CASSGLDRAYEQYF.

The V gene is TRBV27, the J gene TRBJ1-1, with D possibly matching TRBD1 (6 bases). The CDR3 spans 16 residues. Trimming pared 5 bases from V and 2 bases from J, leaving 18 bases between. Germline V gives CDR1 MNHEY, CDR2 SMNVEV (reference sequence). CDR3 in DNA: TGTGCCAGCAGTCTCCACCCGACAGGAGACAACACTGAAGCTTTCTTT. It yields the protein CASSLHPTGDNTEAFF.

V gene TRBV5-1 combines with J gene TRBJ2-2; 9 bases match TRBD2. CDR1 and CDR2 (germline): SGHRS, YFSETQ. The CDR3 is 17 amino acids. J was trimmed by 7 bases and V by 1 base; bases with no gene match: 11. The CDR3 DNA reads TGCGCCAGCAGCTTGACTCTAGCGGGGAACACTGGCGGGGAGCTGTTTTTT. It codes for CASSLTLAGNTGGELFF.

V usage is TRBV4-2 and J usage is TRBJ1-4; 11 nucleotides match TRBD1. The CDR3 is 16 residues long. CDR1 LGHNA and CDR2 YNFKEQ come from the germline V gene. J lost 6 bases, V lost 4 bases, and 7 bases had no gene match. The CDR3 is CASSLMGDRGYEKLFF. In DNA form, the CDR3 reads TGTGCCAGCAGCCTAATGGGGGACAGGGGGTATGAAAAACTGTTTTTT.

The genes are TRBV7-3 and TRBJ2-1; 9 bases line up with TRBD2. This CDR3 contains 14 residues. CDR1 and CDR2 (germline): SGHTA, FQGTGA. J gave up 8 bases and V 5 bases, and 7 bases lay outside the gene matches. Written as DNA, the CDR3 is TGTGCCAGCAGCCCTTTAGCGGGAGACGATGAGCAGTTCTTC. Amino acid sequence: CASSPLAGDDEQFF.